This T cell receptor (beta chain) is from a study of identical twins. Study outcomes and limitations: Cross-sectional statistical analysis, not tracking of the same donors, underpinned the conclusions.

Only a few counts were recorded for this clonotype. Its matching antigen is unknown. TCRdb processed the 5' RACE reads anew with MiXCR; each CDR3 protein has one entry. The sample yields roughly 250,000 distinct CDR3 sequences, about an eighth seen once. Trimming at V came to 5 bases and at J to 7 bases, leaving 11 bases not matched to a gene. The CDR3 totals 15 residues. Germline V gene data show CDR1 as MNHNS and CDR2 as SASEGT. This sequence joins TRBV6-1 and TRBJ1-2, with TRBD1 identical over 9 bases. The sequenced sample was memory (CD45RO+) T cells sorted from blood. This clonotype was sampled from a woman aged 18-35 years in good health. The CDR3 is CASSLKLGTGFGYTF. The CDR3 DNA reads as TGTGCCAGCAGTCTAAAACTCGGGACAGGGTTTGGCTACACCTTC.